This T cell receptor beta chain was recorded in a study of T cells after yellow fever vaccination. The overall study: Fractions of low cell number were prepared using SMART-Seq v4 Ultra Low Input. Study-level results: A small proportion of clonotypes was detected in both the CD4 and CD8 compartments. Re-detected after boosting: most primary clones, almost 98% of CD4 and 88% of CD8.

Production of TCR cDNA was by 5'RACE template switching, which also added a universal primer site and UMIs. TCRdb re-called the 5' RACE reads with MiXCR, one entry per CDR3 protein. The table shows more than 90,000 distinct CDR3 sequences, with 7.2% occurring only once. At least ten counts were recorded for this clonotype. Its antigen is not known. This receptor was identified in a man in his late teens or twenties who received the YFV17D yellow fever vaccine. This specimen consisted of CD4+ T cells sorted from PBMCs, obtained about 49 days after the first yellow fever vaccination.

The CDR3 here is CASSGTGDNYEQYF. Here the CDR3 DNA reads TGTGCCAGCAGCGGGACAGGGGATAACTACGAGCAGTACTTC. This chain joins TRBV7-2 and TRBJ2-7; 10 bases fit TRBD1. CDR3 length: 14 residues. V shed 5 bases and J 3 bases; nucleotides not matched to a gene: 4. CDR1 is SGHTA and CDR2 is FQGNSA in the germline V gene.